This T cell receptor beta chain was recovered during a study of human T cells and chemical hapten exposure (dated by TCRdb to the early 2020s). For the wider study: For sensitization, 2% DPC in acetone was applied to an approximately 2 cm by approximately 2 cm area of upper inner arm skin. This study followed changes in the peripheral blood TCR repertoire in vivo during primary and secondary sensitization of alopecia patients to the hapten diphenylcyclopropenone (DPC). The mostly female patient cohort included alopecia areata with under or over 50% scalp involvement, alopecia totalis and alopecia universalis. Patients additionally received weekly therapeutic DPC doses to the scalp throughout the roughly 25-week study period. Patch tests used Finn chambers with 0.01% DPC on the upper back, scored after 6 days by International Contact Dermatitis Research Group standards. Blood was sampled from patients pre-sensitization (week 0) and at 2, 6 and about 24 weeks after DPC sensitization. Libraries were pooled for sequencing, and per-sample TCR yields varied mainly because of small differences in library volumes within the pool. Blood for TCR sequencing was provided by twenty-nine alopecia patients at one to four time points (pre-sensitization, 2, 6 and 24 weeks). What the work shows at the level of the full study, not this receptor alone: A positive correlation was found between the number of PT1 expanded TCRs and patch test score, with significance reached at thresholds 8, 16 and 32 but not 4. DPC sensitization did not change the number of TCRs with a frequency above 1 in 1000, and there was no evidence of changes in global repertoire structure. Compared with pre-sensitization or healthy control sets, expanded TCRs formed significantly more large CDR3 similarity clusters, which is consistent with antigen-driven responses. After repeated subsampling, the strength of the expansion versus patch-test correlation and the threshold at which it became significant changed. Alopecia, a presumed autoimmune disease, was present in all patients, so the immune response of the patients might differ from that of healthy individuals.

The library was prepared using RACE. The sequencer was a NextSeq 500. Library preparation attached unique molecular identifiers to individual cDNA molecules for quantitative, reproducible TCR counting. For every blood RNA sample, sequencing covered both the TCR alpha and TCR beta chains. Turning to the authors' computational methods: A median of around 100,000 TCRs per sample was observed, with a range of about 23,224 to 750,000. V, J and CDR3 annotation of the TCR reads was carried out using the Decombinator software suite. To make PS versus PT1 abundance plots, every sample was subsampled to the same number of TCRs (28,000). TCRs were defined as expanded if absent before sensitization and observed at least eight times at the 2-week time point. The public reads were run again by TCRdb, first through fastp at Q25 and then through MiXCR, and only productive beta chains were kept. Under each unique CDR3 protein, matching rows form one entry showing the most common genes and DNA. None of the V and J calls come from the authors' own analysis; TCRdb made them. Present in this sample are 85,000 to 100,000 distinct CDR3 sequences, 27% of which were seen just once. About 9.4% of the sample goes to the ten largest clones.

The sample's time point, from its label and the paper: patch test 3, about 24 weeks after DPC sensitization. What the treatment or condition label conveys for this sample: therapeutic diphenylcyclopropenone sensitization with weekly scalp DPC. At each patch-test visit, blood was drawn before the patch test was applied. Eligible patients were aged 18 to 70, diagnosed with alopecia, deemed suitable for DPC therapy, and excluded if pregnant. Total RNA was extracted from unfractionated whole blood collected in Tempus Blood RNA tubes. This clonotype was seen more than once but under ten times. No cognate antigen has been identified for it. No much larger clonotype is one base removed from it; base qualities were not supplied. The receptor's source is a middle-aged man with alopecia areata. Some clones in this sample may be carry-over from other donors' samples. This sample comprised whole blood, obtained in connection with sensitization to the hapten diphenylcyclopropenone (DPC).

The DNA sequence follows: TGTGCCAGCAGTAGGGCCCGGGACAGCAATTCACCCCTCCACTTT. Its protein is CASSRARDSNSPLHF. The sequence is built from TRBV12-3 or TRBV12-4 and TRBJ1-6, with 7 middle bases fitting TRBD1. V is cut back by 5 bases and J by 7 bases, with 8 bases in the junction unmatched. The CDR3 contains 15 residues, cysteine and phenylalanine counted. Left in the record is the CDR3 DNA by itself, 45 bases read in frame from the first base.